This TCR beta chain was identified in a study of T cells in localized non-small cell lung cancer. Germline values: CDR1 WNHNN, CDR2 SYGVQD (reference sequence). The V and J ends lost 2 bases and 6 bases, in that order; junction bases with no gene match: 9. CDR3 length: 16 residues. Study-level points and caveats: With higher T cell density in blood came longer overall survival. The appearance of a median approximately 57 of the top 100 tumor clones was seen in adjacent lung. Uninvolved adjacent lung showed the highest T cell clonality, exceeding tumor. Analysis by sequencing included only one tumor region, so heterogeneity remains possible.

Note on this clone: What it binds is not known.

Here immunoSEQ multiplex PCR was the method, and the copy in TCRdb shows in-frame clones only, minus some. The sample records 90,000 to 95,000 clones, 87% being singletons. Source: peripheral blood, taken before any cancer treatment. This TCR was sampled from a man aged 40-75 years with stage I squamous cell lung carcinoma. This sequence joins TRBV10-1 and TRBJ2-5, with 10 bases lining up with TRBD2. CDR3: CASSERQAGGVQTQYF. The CDR3 bases are TGCGCCAGCAGTGAGAGGCAAGCGGGAGGGGTGCAGACCCAGTACTTC.